This TCR beta chain came from a study of monozygotic twins with inflammatory bowel disease. Study results and limitations: Inverse Simpson values showed less TCRbeta diversity in IBD patients than in their healthy co-twins.

To note about this clonotype: What it binds is unknown.

Generation of cDNA took place in eight separate reactions per sample. UMIs were attached via template switching, each with a 6-nucleotide sample barcode. TCRdb re-called the 5' RACE reads, yielding one record per CDR3 amino acid sequence without DNA. The sample yields about 440,000 distinct CDR3 sequences, of which the top ten take up 2% to 2.5%. Collection of a 2.5 ml blood sample took place per donor. Germline CDR1 and CDR2: SEHNR and FQNEAQ (reference sequence). The CDR3 extends over 12 amino acids. The sequence was obtained from a human donor with ulcerative colitis or Crohn's disease, or a healthy co-twin of an affected twin (not recorded which). The sequenced material came from blood. J is TRBJ1-2 and V is TRBV7-9; the TRBD1 assignment by TCRdb is unverifiable without DNA. CDR3 in amino acids: CASSSGTYGYTF.